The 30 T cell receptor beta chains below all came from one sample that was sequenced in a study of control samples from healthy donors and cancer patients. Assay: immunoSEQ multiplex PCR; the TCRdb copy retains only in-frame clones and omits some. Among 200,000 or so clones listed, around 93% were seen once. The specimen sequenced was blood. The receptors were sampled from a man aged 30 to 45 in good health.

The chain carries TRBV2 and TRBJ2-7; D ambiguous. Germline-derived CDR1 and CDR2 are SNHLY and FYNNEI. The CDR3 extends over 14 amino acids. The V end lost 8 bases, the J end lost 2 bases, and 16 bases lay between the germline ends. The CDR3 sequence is CASRTPHDTYEQYF. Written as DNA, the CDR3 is TGTGCCAGCCGGACCCCCCACGATACCTACGAGCAGTACTTC. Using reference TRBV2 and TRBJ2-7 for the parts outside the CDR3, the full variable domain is EPEVTQTPSHQVTQMGQEVILRCVPISNHLYFYWYRQILGQKVEFLVSFYNNEISEKSEIFDDQFSVERPDGSNFTLKIRSTKLEDSAMYFCASRTPHDTYEQYFGPGTRLTVT.

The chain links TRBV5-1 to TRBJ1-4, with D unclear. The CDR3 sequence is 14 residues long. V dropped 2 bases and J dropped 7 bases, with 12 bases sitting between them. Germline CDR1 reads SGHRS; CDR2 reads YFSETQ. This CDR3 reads CASSFRSSGEKLFF. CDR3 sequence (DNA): TGCGCCAGCAGCTTTAGGTCGAGTGGTGAAAAACTGTTTTTT.

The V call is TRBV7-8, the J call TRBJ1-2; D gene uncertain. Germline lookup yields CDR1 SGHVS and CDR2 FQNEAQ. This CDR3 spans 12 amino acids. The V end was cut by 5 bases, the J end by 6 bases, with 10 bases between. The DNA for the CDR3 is TGTGCCAGCAGCCTGACCGGCAATGGCTACACCTTC. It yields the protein CASSLTGNGYTF.

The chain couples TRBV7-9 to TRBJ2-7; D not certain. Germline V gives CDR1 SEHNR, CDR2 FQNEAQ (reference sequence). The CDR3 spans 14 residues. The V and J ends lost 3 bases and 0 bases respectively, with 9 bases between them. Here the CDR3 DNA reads TGTGCCAGCAGCTTGGTCCCCATCTCCTACGAGCAGTACTTC. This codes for CASSLVPISYEQYF. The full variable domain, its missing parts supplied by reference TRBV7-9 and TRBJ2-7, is DTGVSQNPRHKITKRGQNVTFRCDPISEHNRLYWYRQTLGQGPEFLTYFQNEAQLEKSRLLSDRFSAERPKGSFSTLEIQRTEQGDSAMYLCASSLVPISYEQYFGPGTRLTVT.

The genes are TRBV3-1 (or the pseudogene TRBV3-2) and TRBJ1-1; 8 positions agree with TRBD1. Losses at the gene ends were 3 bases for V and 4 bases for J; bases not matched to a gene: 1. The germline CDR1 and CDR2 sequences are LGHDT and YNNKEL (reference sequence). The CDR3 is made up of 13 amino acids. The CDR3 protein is CASSQQGATEAFF. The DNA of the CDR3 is TGTGCCAGCAGCCAGCAGGGGGCCACTGAAGCTTTCTTT.

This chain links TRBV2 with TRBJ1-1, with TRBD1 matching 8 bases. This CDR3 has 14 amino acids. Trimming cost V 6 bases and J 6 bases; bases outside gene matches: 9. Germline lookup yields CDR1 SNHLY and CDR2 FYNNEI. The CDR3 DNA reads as TGTGCCAGCAGGCCCCAGGGGGCGGGGGCTGAAGCTTTCTTT. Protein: CASRPQGAGAEAFF.

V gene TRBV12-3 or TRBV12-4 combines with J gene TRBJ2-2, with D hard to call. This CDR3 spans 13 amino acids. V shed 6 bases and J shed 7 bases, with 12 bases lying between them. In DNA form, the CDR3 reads TGTGCCAGCAGCTCTAGTCCCCTCGGGGAGCTGTTTTTT. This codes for CASSSSPLGELFF.

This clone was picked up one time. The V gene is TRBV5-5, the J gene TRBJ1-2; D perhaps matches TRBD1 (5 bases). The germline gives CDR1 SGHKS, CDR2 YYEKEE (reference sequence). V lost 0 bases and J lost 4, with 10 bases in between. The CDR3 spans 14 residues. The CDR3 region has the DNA TGTGCCAGCAGCTTGGCTGCAGGGCGCTATGGCTACACCTTC. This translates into CASSLAAGRYGYTF. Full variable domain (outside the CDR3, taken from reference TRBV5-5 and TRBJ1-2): DAGVTQSPTHLIKTRGQQVTLRCSPISGHKSVSWYQQVLGQGPQFIFQYYEKEERGRGNFPDRFSARQFPNYSSELNVNALLLGDSALYLCASSLAAGRYGYTFGSGTRLTVV.

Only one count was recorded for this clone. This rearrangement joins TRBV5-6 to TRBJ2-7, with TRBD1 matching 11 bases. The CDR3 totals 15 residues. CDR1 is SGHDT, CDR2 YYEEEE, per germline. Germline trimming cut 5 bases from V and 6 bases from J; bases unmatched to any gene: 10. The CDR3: CASSKRTGGFGEQYF. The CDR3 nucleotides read TGTGCCAGCAGTAAAAGGACAGGGGGCTTCGGCGAGCAGTACTTC.

The CDR3 here is CASSDPQAYHYGYTF. CDR3 in DNA: TGTGCCAGTAGCGACCCTCAGGCGTATCACTATGGCTACACCTTC. The gene calls are TRBV19 and TRBJ1-2; D unresolved. CDR1 and CDR2 (germline): LNHDA, SQIVND (reference sequence). V was pared by 6 bases and J by 3 bases, with 17 bases between. The CDR3 has 15 residues. The variable domain in full, completed from reference TRBV19 and TRBJ1-2, reads DGGITQSPKYLFRKEGQNVTLSCEQNLNHDAMYWYRQDPGQGLRLIYYSQIVNDFQKGDIAEGYSVSREKKESFPLTVTSAQKNPTAFYLCASSDPQAYHYGYTFGSGTRLTVV.

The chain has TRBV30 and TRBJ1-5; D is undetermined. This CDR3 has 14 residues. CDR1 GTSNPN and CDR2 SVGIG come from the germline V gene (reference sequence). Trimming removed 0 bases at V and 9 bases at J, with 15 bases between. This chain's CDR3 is CAWSVREILRPQHF. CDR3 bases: TGTGCCTGGAGTGTAAGGGAAATACTGCGGCCCCAGCATTTT.

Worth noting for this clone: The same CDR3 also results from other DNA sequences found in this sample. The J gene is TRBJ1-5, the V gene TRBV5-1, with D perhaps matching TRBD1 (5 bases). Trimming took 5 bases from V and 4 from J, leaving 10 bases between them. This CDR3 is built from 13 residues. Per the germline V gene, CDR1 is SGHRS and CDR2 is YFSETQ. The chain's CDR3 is CASSFGGNQPQHF. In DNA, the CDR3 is TGCGCCAGCAGTTTCGGGGGTAATCAGCCCCAGCATTTT.

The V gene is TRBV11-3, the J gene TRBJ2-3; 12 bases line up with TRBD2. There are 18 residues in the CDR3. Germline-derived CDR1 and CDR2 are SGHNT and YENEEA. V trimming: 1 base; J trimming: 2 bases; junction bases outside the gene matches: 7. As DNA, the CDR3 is TGTGCCAGCAGCTTAGGGCTAGCGGGGGGGCGGGTCACAGATACGCAGTATTTT. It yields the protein CASSLGLAGGRVTDTQYF.

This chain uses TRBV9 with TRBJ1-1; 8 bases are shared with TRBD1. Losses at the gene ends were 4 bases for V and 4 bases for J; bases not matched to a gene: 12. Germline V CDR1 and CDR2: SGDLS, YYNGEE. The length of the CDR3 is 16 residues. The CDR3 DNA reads TGTGCCAGCAGCCCTAAGACAGGGGAGTTCGGCACTGAAGCTTTCTTT. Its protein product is CASSPKTGEFGTEAFF.

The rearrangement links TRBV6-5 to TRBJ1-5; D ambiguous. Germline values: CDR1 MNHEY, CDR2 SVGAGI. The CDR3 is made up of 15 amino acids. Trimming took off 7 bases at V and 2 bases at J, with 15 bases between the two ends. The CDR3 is CASTRDAGGNQPQHF. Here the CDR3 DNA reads TGTGCCAGCACCCGAGACGCAGGCGGCAATCAGCCCCAGCATTTT.

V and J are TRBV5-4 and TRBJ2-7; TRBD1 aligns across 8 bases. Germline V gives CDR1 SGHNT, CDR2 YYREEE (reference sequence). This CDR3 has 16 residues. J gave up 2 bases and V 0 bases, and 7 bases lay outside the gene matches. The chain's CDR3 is CASSLGVGTGAYEQYF. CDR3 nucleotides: TGTGCCAGCAGCTTGGGGGTGGGGACAGGAGCCTACGAGCAGTACTTC. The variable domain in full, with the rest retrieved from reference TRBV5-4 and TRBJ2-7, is ETGVTQSPTHLIKTRGQQVTLRCSSQSGHNTVSWYQQALGQGPQFIFQYYREEENGRGNFPPRFSGLQFPNYSSELNVNALELDDSALYLCASSLGVGTGAYEQYFGPGTRLTVT.

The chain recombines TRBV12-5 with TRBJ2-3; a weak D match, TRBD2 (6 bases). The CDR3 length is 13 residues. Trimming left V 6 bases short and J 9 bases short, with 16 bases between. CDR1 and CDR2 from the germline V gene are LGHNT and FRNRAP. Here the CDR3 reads CASGYSGELTQYF. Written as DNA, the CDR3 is TGTGCTAGTGGGTATAGCGGAGAACTAACGCAGTATTTT. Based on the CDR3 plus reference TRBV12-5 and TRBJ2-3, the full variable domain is DARVTQTPRHKVTEMGQEVTMRCQPILGHNTVFWYRQTMMQGLELLAYFRNRAPLDDSGMPKDRFSAEMPDATLATLKIQPSEPRDSAVYFCASGYSGELTQYFGPGTRLTVL.

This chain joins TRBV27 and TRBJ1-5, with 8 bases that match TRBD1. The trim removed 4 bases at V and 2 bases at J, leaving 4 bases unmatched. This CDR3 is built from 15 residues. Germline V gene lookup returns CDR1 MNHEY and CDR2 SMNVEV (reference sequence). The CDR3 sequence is CASSSGQVGNQPQHF. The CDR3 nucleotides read TGTGCCAGCAGTTCGGGACAGGTCGGCAATCAGCCCCAGCATTTT.

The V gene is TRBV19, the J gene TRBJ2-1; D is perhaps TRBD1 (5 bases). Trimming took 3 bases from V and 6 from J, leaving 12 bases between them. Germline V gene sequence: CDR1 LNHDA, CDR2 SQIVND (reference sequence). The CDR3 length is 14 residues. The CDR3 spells CASSISRVVNEQFF. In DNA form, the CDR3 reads TGTGCCAGTAGTATTTCCAGGGTAGTCAATGAGCAGTTCTTC.

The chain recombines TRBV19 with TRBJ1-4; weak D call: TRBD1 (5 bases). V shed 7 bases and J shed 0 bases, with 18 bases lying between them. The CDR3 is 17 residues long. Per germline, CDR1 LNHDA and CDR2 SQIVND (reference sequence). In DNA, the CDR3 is TGTGCCAGTACCAGTCGTGGACACCGAACAACTAATGAAAAACTGTTTTTT. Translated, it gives CASTSRGHRTTNEKLFF.

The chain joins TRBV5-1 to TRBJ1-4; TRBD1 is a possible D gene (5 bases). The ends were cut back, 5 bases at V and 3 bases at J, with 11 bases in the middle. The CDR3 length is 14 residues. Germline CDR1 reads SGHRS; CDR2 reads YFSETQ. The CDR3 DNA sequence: TGCGCCAGCAGTGGTGGGGGGTCTAATGAAAAACTGTTTTTT. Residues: CASSGGGSNEKLFF.

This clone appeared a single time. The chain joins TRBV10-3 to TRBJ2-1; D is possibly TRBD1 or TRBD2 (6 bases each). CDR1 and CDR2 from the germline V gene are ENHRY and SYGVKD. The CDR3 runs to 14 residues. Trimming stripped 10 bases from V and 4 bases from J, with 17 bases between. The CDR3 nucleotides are TGTGCCACCAGAGGGGGGCGAGGGTACAATGAGCAGTTCTTC. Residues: CATRGGRGYNEQFF.

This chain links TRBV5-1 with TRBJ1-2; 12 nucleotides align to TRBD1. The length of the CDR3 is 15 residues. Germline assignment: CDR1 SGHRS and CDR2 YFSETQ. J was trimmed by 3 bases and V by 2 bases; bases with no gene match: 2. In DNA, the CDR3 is TGCGCCAGCAGCTTCCGGGACAGGGGGCACTATGGCTACACCTTC. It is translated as CASSFRDRGHYGYTF.

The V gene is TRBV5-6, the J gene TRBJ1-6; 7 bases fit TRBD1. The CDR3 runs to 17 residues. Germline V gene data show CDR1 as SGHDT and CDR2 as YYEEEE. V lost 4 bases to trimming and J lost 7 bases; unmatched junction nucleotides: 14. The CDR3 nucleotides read TGTGCCAGCAGCGCCGACTTTAACAGGGGACCGAATTCACCCCTCCACTTT. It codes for CASSADFNRGPNSPLHF.

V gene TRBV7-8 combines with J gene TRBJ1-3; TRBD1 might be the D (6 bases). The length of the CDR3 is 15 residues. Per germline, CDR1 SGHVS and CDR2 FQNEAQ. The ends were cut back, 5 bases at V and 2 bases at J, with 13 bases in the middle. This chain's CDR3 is CASSPPGAAGNTIYF. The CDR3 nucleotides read TGTGCCAGCAGCCCCCCAGGGGCAGCTGGAAACACCATATATTTT.

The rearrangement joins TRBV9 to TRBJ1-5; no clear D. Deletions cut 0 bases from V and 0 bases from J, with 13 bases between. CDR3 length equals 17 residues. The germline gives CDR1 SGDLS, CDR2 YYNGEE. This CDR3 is CASSVEAEPYSNQPQHF. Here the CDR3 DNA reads TGTGCCAGCAGCGTAGAGGCAGAGCCTTATAGCAATCAGCCCCAGCATTTT. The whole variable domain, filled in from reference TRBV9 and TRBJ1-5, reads DSGVTQTPKHLITATGQRVTLRCSPRSGDLSVYWYQQSLDQGLQFLIQYYNGEERAKGNILERFSAQQFPDLHSELNLSSLELGDSALYFCASSVEAEPYSNQPQHFGDGTRLSIL.

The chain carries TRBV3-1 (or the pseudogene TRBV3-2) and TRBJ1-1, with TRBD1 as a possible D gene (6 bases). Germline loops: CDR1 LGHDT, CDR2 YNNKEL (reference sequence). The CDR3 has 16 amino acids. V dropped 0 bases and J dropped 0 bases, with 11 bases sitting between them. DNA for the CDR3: TGTGCCAGCAGCCAAGATCCGGCAGGGGTGAACACTGAAGCTTTCTTT. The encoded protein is CASSQDPAGVNTEAFF.

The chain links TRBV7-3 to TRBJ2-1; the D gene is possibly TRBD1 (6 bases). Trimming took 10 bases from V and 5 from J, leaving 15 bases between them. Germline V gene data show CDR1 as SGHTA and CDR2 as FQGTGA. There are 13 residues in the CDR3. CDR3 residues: CATSPRGNNEQFF. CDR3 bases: TGTGCCACCTCGCCGAGGGGGAACAATGAGCAGTTCTTC.

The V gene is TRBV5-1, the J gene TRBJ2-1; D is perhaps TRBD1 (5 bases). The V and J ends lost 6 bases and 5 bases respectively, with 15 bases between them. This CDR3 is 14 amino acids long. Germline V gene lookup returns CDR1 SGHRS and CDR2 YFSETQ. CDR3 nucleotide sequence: TGCGCCAGCAACCCCCCGGGCAGGGACAATGAGCAGTTCTTC. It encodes CASNPPGRDNEQFF.

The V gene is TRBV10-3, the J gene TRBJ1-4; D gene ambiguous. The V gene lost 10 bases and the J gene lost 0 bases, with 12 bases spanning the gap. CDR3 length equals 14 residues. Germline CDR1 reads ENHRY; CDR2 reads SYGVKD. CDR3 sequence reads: CATSEGATNEKLFF. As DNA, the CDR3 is TGTGCCACATCCGAGGGTGCAACTAATGAAAAACTGTTTTTT.